Listed here are 5 T cell receptor beta chains from one sample, sequenced in a study of CD8 T cells in ankylosing spondylitis. In TCRdb, the 5' RACE reads were re-called with MiXCR into one record per CDR3 protein. The sample records fewer than 400,000 distinct CDR3 sequences, about 20% being singletons. Study-wide points: A motif of several highly homologous TCR beta variants was seen as apparently characteristic of ankylosing spondylitis blood.

These receptors' targets are unknown. Source material: blood, either unsorted or a sorted T cell fraction (not recorded which). The source is a male donor with ankylosing spondylitis.

The chain carries TRBV11-2 and TRBJ2-7; TRBD2 might be the D (7 bases). This CDR3 is built from 15 residues. Trimming removed 5 bases from V and 5 bases from J, with 19 bases in between. CDR1 is SGHAT and CDR2 is FQNNGV in the germline V gene. The CDR3 here is CASSLRGAGRNEQYF. The CDR3 DNA sequence: TGTGCCAGCAGCCTTCGGGGGGCGGGACGGAACGAGCAGTACTTC.

This clonotype has a handful of counts. The rearrangement joins TRBV7-9 to TRBJ2-7; D is ambiguous. V dropped 5 bases and J dropped 4 bases, with 9 bases sitting between them. The CDR3 loop spans 12 amino acids. The germline V gene has CDR1 SEHNR and CDR2 FQNEAQ (reference sequence). For the CDR3, the DNA is TGTGCCAGCAGCCTCCCTGGTTACGAGCAGTACTTC. As protein: CASSLPGYEQYF.

This clonotype was observed at least ten times. V usage is TRBV7-2 and J usage is TRBJ2-1, with TRBD1 matching over 7 bases. Germline V gives CDR1 SGHTA, CDR2 FQGNSA. V lost 1 base to trimming and J lost 8 bases; unmatched junction nucleotides: 8. The length of the CDR3 is 15 residues. The CDR3 nucleotides read TGTGCCAGCAGCTTAGAACAGGGGAGAGGCCATGAGCAGTTCTTC. Translated: CASSLEQGRGHEQFF.

The chain uses TRBV28 and TRBJ2-1; D gene uncertain. From germline, CDR1 is MDHEN and CDR2 SYDVKM. Trimming removed 3 bases from V and 4 bases from J, with 16 bases in between. The CDR3 covers 16 residues. CDR3 nucleotide sequence: TGTGCCAGCAGTTTGCTACCGGCTACTGGGTACAATGAGCAGTTCTTC. Translation gives CASSLLPATGYNEQFF.

This clonotype was recorded at least ten times. CDR3 residues: CSVNSKGRGSTYEQYF. As DNA, the CDR3 is TGCAGCGTCAACTCCAAGGGTAGAGGTTCAACCTACGAGCAGTACTTC. This rearrangement joins TRBV29-1 to TRBJ2-7, with D hard to call. Trimming pared 6 bases from V and 2 bases from J, leaving 23 bases between. The germline CDR1 and CDR2 sequences are SQVTM and ANQGSEA. There are 16 residues in the CDR3.